Below are 31 T cell receptor beta chains sequenced from a single sample in a study of T cells after yellow fever vaccination. TCRdb processed the 5' RACE reads anew with MiXCR; each CDR3 protein has one entry. The table records around 88,000 distinct CDR3 sequences, 13% of them present only once. The input for sequencing was CD8+ T cells not binding an NS4B(214-222) dextramer, sorted from PBMCs, taken more than 20 days after the first yellow fever vaccination. The receptor source for this set is a man aged 18 to 30 who received the YFV17D yellow fever vaccine.

This clonotype has a handful of counts. This chain links TRBV28 with TRBJ1-4; D is undetermined. This CDR3 comprises 12 residues. The germline V gene encodes CDR1 MDHEN and CDR2 SYDVKM. The V end was cut by 1 base, the J end by 8 bases, with 5 bases between. CDR3: CASSLFGEKLFF. CDR3 in DNA: TGTGCCAGCAGTTTATTCGGGGAAAAACTGTTTTTT.

This clonotype has just a few counts. This chain connects TRBV4-3 to TRBJ1-4; D not certain. The CDR3 spans 15 residues. The ends were cut back, 0 bases at V and 8 bases at J, with 13 bases in the middle. Germline lookup yields CDR1 LGHNA and CDR2 YSLEER. As DNA, the CDR3 is TGCGCCAGCAGCCAAGAACCCAACCAGCAGGAAAAACTGTTTTTT. This sequence encodes CASSQEPNQQEKLFF.

A few counts support this clonotype. The chain combines TRBV27 with TRBJ2-7; 13 bases match TRBD2. CDR1 and CDR2 (germline): MNHEY, SMNVEV (reference sequence). The CDR3 totals 15 residues. J lost 7 bases, V lost 4 bases, and 7 bases had no gene match. CDR3 region: CASSSGTSGVREQYF. In nucleotides, the CDR3 is TGTGCCAGCAGTTCCGGGACTAGCGGGGTTAGGGAGCAGTACTTC.

This clonotype appeared many times. The rearrangement joins TRBV28 to TRBJ2-7; a weak D match, TRBD1 (5 bases). CDR1 MDHEN and CDR2 SYDVKM come from the germline V gene. V gave up 4 bases and J gave up 3 bases, with 7 bases separating them. The CDR3 consists of 12 residues. CDR3 sequence: CASSSDSYEQYV. The CDR3 DNA follows: TGTGCCAGCAGTTCAGACAGCTACGAGCAGTACGTC.

This clonotype showed up just a few times. V and J are TRBV6-1 and TRBJ1-6; 7 bases are a match to TRBD1. Germline CDR1 and CDR2: MNHNS and SASEGT. The CDR3 contains 14 residues. J lost 4 bases, V lost 6 bases, and 3 bases had no gene match. DNA of the CDR3: TGTGCCAGCAGGCCAGGGGGTTATAATTCACCCCTCCACTTT. This gives the protein CASRPGGYNSPLHF.

A few counts support this clonotype. The rearrangement joins TRBV15 to TRBJ2-5; 10 bases line up with TRBD1. The V segment lost 3 bases and the J segment 4 bases; nucleotides outside the gene matches: 8. Germline V lookup: CDR1 LNHNV, CDR2 YYDKDF (reference sequence). The CDR3 totals 16 residues. The CDR3 is CATSRGIRDRGETQYF. DNA for the CDR3: TGTGCCACCAGCAGGGGGATCCGGGACAGGGGAGAGACCCAGTACTTC. Full variable domain (outside the CDR3, taken from reference TRBV15 and TRBJ2-5): DAMVIQNPRYQVTQFGKPVTLSCSQTLNHNVMYWYQQKSSQAPKLLFHYYDKDFNNEADTPDNFQSRRPNTSFCFLDIRSPGLGDTAMYLCATSRGIRDRGETQYFGPGTRLLVL.

This chain links TRBV4-1 with TRBJ2-5; D is ambiguous. Trimming pared 1 base from V and 7 bases from J, leaving 13 bases between. Germline V gene sequence: CDR1 MGHRA, CDR2 YSYEKL. The CDR3 contains 14 residues. The CDR3 here is CASSQGGRDPTQYF. CDR3 nucleotides: TGCGCCAGCAGCCAAGGGGGAAGGGATCCGACCCAGTACTTC.

This sequence joins TRBV9 and TRBJ1-1, with 7 bases lining up with TRBD1. Germline CDR1 is SGDLS and CDR2 is YYNGEE. Trimming cost V 4 bases and J 4 bases; bases outside gene matches: 10. This CDR3 comprises 15 residues. In DNA, the CDR3 is TGTGCCAGCAGCATCGATGGACAGGTGATCACTGAAGCTTTCTTT. Translated: CASSIDGQVITEAFF. Based on the CDR3 plus reference TRBV9 and TRBJ1-1, the full variable domain is DSGVTQTPKHLITATGQRVTLRCSPRSGDLSVYWYQQSLDQGLQFLIQYYNGEERAKGNILERFSAQQFPDLHSELNLSSLELGDSALYFCASSIDGQVITEAFFGQGTRLTVV.

This clonotype turned up a few times. The rearrangement links TRBV6-4 to TRBJ2-3; tentatively, D is TRBD1 or TRBD2 (6 bases each). Germline V gives CDR1 MRHNA, CDR2 SNTAGT. The CDR3 sequence is 17 residues long. Trimming took 0 bases from V and 4 from J, leaving 17 bases between them. CDR3 nucleotide sequence: TGTGCCAGCAGTGACTCTTTTTCGGGGGCCCGGTCAGATACGCAGTATTTT. This sequence encodes CASSDSFSGARSDTQYF.

This clonotype occurred a few times. The CDR3: CASSPSRGRTDTQYF. The CDR3 DNA follows: TGTGCCAGCAGCCCCTCCAGGGGCAGAACAGATACGCAGTATTTT. The chain carries TRBV7-9 and TRBJ2-3, with a possible D match to TRBD1 (6 bases). Trimming cost V 5 bases and J 3 bases, with 15 bases left between them. There are 15 residues in the CDR3. Looked up from germline, CDR1 is SEHNR and CDR2 is FQNEAQ (reference sequence).

This chain joins TRBV7-2 and TRBJ2-3; D is unresolved. There are 13 residues in the CDR3. The V and J ends lost 1 base and 4 bases respectively, with 6 bases between them. Per germline, CDR1 SGHTA and CDR2 FQGNSA. The CDR3 spells CASSLGLPDTQYF. CDR3 in DNA: TGTGCCAGCAGCTTAGGCTTGCCAGATACGCAGTATTTT.

The V call is TRBV10-3, the J call TRBJ2-3; 7 bases line up with TRBD1. This CDR3 is built from 18 residues. Germline values: CDR1 ENHRY, CDR2 SYGVKD. The V segment lost 4 bases and the J segment 7 bases; nucleotides outside the gene matches: 20. DNA of the CDR3: TGTGCCATCAGTGGAGGGGGCCAGGGGGATCGTTTTGTATATACGCAGTATTTT. Amino acids: CAISGGGQGDRFVYTQYF.

This clonotype was counted a few times. J is TRBJ2-5 and V is TRBV29-1, with 7 bases identical to TRBD2. Trimming took 8 bases from V and 4 from J; bases not matched to a gene: 10. The CDR3 sequence is 13 residues long. Germline V gene data show CDR1 as SQVTM and CDR2 as ANQGSEA. This chain's CDR3 is CSLGAGVVETQYF. The CDR3 bases are TGCAGCCTCGGTGCGGGGGTTGTAGAGACCCAGTACTTC.

The CDR3 reads CASSRQGFLGQPQHF. CDR3 in DNA: TGTGCCAGCAGCAGACAGGGTTTCTTGGGCCAGCCCCAGCATTTT. This chain joins TRBV12-3 or TRBV12-4 and TRBJ1-5, with TRBD1 matching 7 bases. The CDR3 sequence is 15 residues long. The junction had 12 bases not matched to a gene; V was cut back by 6 bases and J by 7 bases.

This clonotype came up a few times. The chain links TRBV6-1 to TRBJ2-1, with D possibly matching TRBD2 (6 bases). Germline V CDR1 and CDR2: MNHNS, SASEGT. V lost 6 bases and J lost 10, with 19 bases in between. The CDR3 contains 14 residues. This CDR3 reads CASRRAGPLQEQFF. In nucleotides, the CDR3 is TGTGCCAGCAGGAGGGCGGGGCCGTTACAGGAGCAGTTCTTC.

The V gene is TRBV4-1, the J gene TRBJ2-4; perhaps TRBD2 as D (6 bases). Germline CDR1 reads MGHRA; CDR2 reads YSYEKL. Trimming stripped 3 bases from V and 8 bases from J, with 20 bases between. The CDR3 extends over 16 amino acids. The DNA for the CDR3 is TGCGCCAGCAGCCAGATCTCCGGGACTGGGGGGTACATTCAGTACTTC. It codes for CASSQISGTGGYIQYF.

The chain combines TRBV12-3 or TRBV12-4 with TRBJ1-2; unclear D gene. The V and J ends lost 5 bases and 3 bases respectively, with 10 bases between them. CDR3 length equals 13 residues. The chain's CDR3 is CASSAGFYYGYTF. Written as DNA, the CDR3 is TGTGCCAGCAGTGCAGGTTTTTACTATGGCTACACCTTC.

The sample holds a few counts of this clonotype. The rearrangement uses TRBV24-1 and TRBJ2-2, with 7 bases aligning to TRBD2. This CDR3 is 14 amino acids long. Germline trimming cut 4 bases from V and 5 bases from J; bases unmatched to any gene: 3. Germline V gene lookup returns CDR1 KGHDR and CDR2 SFDVKD. The CDR3 sequence: CATSEIGGTGELFF. CDR3 in DNA: TGTGCCACCAGTGAAATCGGGGGGACCGGGGAGCTGTTTTTT.

In this sample, this clonotype turned up a few times. V gene TRBV28 combines with J gene TRBJ2-1, with TRBD2 matching 9 bases. This CDR3 has 20 residues. The trim removed 2 bases at V and 0 bases at J, leaving 14 bases unmatched. Germline V CDR1 and CDR2: MDHEN, SYDVKM. The CDR3: CASSLNMGRVAGASYNEQFF. The CDR3 DNA reads TGTGCCAGCAGTTTAAACATGGGCCGGGTAGCGGGGGCCTCCTACAATGAGCAGTTCTTC.

This clonotype has just a few counts. The chain recombines TRBV2 with TRBJ2-7, with 7 bases matching TRBD2. CDR3 length: 11 residues. CDR1 is SNHLY, CDR2 FYNNEI, per germline. Unmatched junction bases numbered 2, after V lost 8 bases and J lost 4 bases. The CDR3 nucleotides are TGTGCCAGCGAACTAGCGTACGAGCAGTACGTC. It encodes CASELAYEQYV.

This clonotype was observed a handful of times. The V call is TRBV6-2 or TRBV6-3, the J call TRBJ1-6; 7 nucleotides line up with TRBD1. The V segment lost 6 bases and the J segment 14 bases; nucleotides outside the gene matches: 7. Germline CDR1 is MNHEY and CDR2 is SVGEGT. This CDR3 spans 12 amino acids. The CDR3 reads CASRRRQGTLHF. DNA for the CDR3: TGTGCCAGCAGACGAAGACAGGGCACCCTCCACTTT.

This chain uses TRBV10-3 with TRBJ2-1; 9 positions match TRBD1. V gave up 6 bases and J gave up 0 bases; unmatched junction bases: 6. Per germline, CDR1 ENHRY and CDR2 SYGVKD. The CDR3 runs 16 residues. CDR3 sequence reads: CAIRATGGSSYNEQFF. DNA for the CDR3: TGTGCCATCAGGGCGACAGGGGGAAGCTCCTACAATGAGCAGTTCTTC.

This clonotype has a count of ten or more. J is TRBJ2-3 and V is TRBV25-1; 7 positions match TRBD2. Trimming took 3 bases from V and 7 from J; bases not matched to a gene: 13. The CDR3 loop spans 16 amino acids. Germline loops: CDR1 MGHDK, CDR2 SYGVNS. The CDR3 nucleotides read TGTGCCAGCAGTGACCCCTTGGGGAGGGGAGGTTATACGCAGTATTTT. The encoded protein is CASSDPLGRGGYTQYF.

The rearrangement joins TRBV14 to TRBJ2-1, with 7 bases that match TRBD1. CDR1 SGHDN and CDR2 FVKESK come from the germline V gene. The CDR3 is 15 amino acids. J gave up 7 bases and V 1 base, and 7 bases lay outside the gene matches. In DNA, the CDR3 is TGTGCCAGCAGCCAAGGCTCTCAGGGGGTAAATGAGCAGTTCTTC. Its translation is CASSQGSQGVNEQFF. Drawing the rest from reference TRBV14 and TRBJ2-1, the complete variable domain is EAGVTQFPSHSVIEKGQTVTLRCDPISGHDNLYWYRRVMGKEIKFLLHFVKESKQDESGMPNNRFLAERTGGTYSTLKVQPAELEDSGVYFCASSQGSQGVNEQFFGPGTRLTVL.

The rearrangement joins TRBV27 to TRBJ2-7; TRBD1 aligns across 9 bases. This CDR3 is 16 amino acids long. The V and J ends lost 1 base and 2 bases, in that order; junction bases with no gene match: 6. The germline V gene has CDR1 MNHEY and CDR2 SMNVEV (reference sequence). The CDR3 is CASSLLPGQGPYEQYF. DNA for the CDR3: TGTGCCAGCAGTTTATTACCGGGACAGGGTCCCTACGAGCAGTACTTC.

This clonotype was detected only a few times. The rearrangement joins TRBV6-1 to TRBJ2-1, with 12 bases fitting TRBD1. J gave up 8 bases and V 4 bases, and 3 bases lay outside the gene matches. CDR1 MNHNS and CDR2 SASEGT come from the germline V gene. This CDR3 is built from 14 residues. CDR3 sequence reads: CASSGGTGGYEQFF. In nucleotides, the CDR3 is TGTGCCAGCAGTGGCGGGACAGGGGGCTATGAGCAGTTCTTC.

This clonotype was found a few times. This rearrangement joins TRBV12-3 or TRBV12-4 to TRBJ2-5, with D uncertain. V gave up 6 bases and J gave up 5 bases, with 13 bases separating them. The CDR3 length is 13 residues. The CDR3 DNA follows: TGTGCCAGCAGCTGGGATCTCGGGGAGACCCAGTACTTC. Translated, it gives CASSWDLGETQYF.

This clonotype was counted only a few times. The CDR3 spells CASSSGGEQYF. In DNA form, the CDR3 reads TGTGCCAGCAGCTCAGGGGGCGAGCAGTACTTC. This rearrangement joins TRBV6-5 to TRBJ2-7; 7 bases are shared with TRBD1. CDR1 is MNHEY and CDR2 is SVGAGI in the germline V gene. The CDR3 length is 11 residues. The V gene end was trimmed by 6 bases and the J gene end by 6 bases; junction bases not matched to a gene: 2.

This clonotype was picked up a small number of times. CDR3 nucleotides: TGTGCCAGCAGTTGGTTGACAGTTGCCACCGGGGAGCTGTTTTTT. It encodes CASSWLTVATGELFF. The gene calls are TRBV12-3 or TRBV12-4 and TRBJ2-2, with D perhaps TRBD1 (5 bases). The CDR3 has 15 residues. V gave up 4 bases and J gave up 4 bases, with 13 bases separating them.

This chain links TRBV4-1 with TRBJ2-2; TRBD1 is a possible D gene (6 bases). Germline V lookup: CDR1 MGHRA, CDR2 YSYEKL. The germline V and J ends were trimmed by 4 bases and 2 bases, with 17 bases remaining between them. The CDR3 has 17 amino acids. Written as DNA, the CDR3 is TGCGCCAGCAGCCGTAGTGGATTAGGGGGAAACACCGGGGAGCTGTTTTTT. Translated: CASSRSGLGGNTGELFF.

CDR3 DNA sequence: TGTGCCAGCAGTGAGCAAGCGGGGGGGCAAGAGACCCAGTACTTC. The encoded protein is CASSEQAGGQETQYF. The chain is built from TRBV6-4 and TRBJ2-5, with 10 positions matching TRBD2. The V gene end was trimmed by 3 bases and the J gene end by 2 bases; junction bases not matched to a gene: 3. Germline loops: CDR1 MRHNA, CDR2 SNTAGT. This CDR3 spans 15 amino acids.